This TCR beta chain is from a study of blood T cell repertoires in COVID-19. Background on the study: T cells, B-cell-depleted T cells, or PBMCs provided the cDNA or gDNA that served as material.

Profiled with immunoSEQ multiplex PCR; TCRdb holds only in-frame clones, not every one. Among around 400,000 clones listed, roughly four fifths were seen once. With V trimmed by 1 base and J by 5 bases, 7 bases remained unmatched. This CDR3 contains 15 residues. In germline, CDR1 is SGHTA, CDR2 FQGNSA. Symptom resolution, clearance, or two negative PCRs marked donors in Cohort 3 as recovered. The chain combines TRBV7-2 with TRBJ2-5; TRBD1 matches 7 bases. The sequenced sample consisted of PBMCs or T cells enriched from blood (not recorded which). The TCR was taken from a woman between 45 and 60 years old who had recovered from COVID-19. As DNA, the CDR3 is TGTGCCAGCAGCTTAGATGCGGCCAGGGGGGAGACCCAGTACTTC. Amino acid sequence: CASSLDAARGETQYF.